This entry lists 20 T cell receptor beta chains sequenced from one sample in a study of T-cell reconstitution after alpha-beta-depleted transplantation in children. The library targeted TCRbeta and was prepared with unique molecular identifiers. In TCRdb, the PCR reads were re-called with MiXCR into one record per CDR3 protein. The profile shows 400,000 to 550,000 distinct CDR3 sequences, about 11% of them singletons. The source was PBMCs, collected before TCRalphabeta/CD19-depleted stem cell transplant. These receptors were taken from a child aged 2 to 10 with inherited bone marrow failure, due to receive a stem cell transplant.

The CDR3 sequence: CASSPPGLAGPFTDTQYF. In DNA, the CDR3 is TGTGCCAGCTCACCACCGGGACTAGCGGGACCCTTTACAGATACGCAGTATTTT. V is TRBV18 and J is TRBJ2-3; 13 positions match TRBD2. This CDR3 has 18 amino acids. Germline values: CDR1 KGHSH, CDR2 LQKENI. The trim removed 0 bases at V and 3 bases at J, leaving 6 bases unmatched. Complete variable domain (other parts from reference TRBV18 and TRBJ2-3): NAGVMQNPRHLVRRRGQEARLRCSPMKGHSHVYWYRQLPEEGLKFMVYLQKENIIDESGMPKERFSAEFPKEGPSILRIQQVVRGDSAAYFCASSPPGLAGPFTDTQYFGPGTRLTVL.

In this sample, this clonotype turned up many times. The V call is TRBV29-1, the J call TRBJ1-1; TRBD1 might be the D (6 bases). From germline, CDR1 is SQVTM and CDR2 ANQGSEA. The CDR3 consists of 10 residues. Deletions cut 7 bases from V and 7 bases from J, with 10 bases between. The CDR3 is CSARGVEAFF. The CDR3 coding sequence is TGCAGCGCCAGGGGTGTTGAAGCTTTCTTT.

As concerns this clonotype: This may come from a read error, since a much larger clone is one base off. For the CDR3, the DNA is TGCGCCAGCAGCGATTGGGGCGGGAAGGCCACAGATACGCAGTATTTT. Translation: CASSDWGGKATDTQYF. The V call is TRBV4-3, the J call TRBJ2-3, with TRBD2 as a possible D gene (6 bases). Per the germline V gene, CDR1 is LGHNA and CDR2 is YSLEER. The V gene lost 5 bases and the J gene lost 2 bases, with 17 bases spanning the gap. This CDR3 spans 16 amino acids.

This clonotype appeared many times. The chain carries TRBV4-1 and TRBJ2-7; TRBD1 matches at 7 bases. Trimming at V came to 5 bases and at J to 3 bases, leaving 7 bases not matched to a gene. Germline CDR1 MGHRA, CDR2 YSYEKL. CDR3 length: 14 residues. The CDR3 DNA sequence: TGCGCCAGCAGCGAAGGGGGCGCCGGCTACGAGCAGTACTTC. This translates into CASSEGGAGYEQYF.

This clonotype was seen at least ten times. The chain uses TRBV5-1 and TRBJ1-1, with D possibly TRBD1 on 5 matching bases. CDR3 length: 16 residues. CDR1 is SGHRS, CDR2 YFSETQ, per germline. The ends were cut back, 0 bases at V and 1 base at J, with 13 bases in the middle. The CDR3 loop is CASSLAYRGANTEAFF. CDR3 DNA sequence: TGCGCCAGCAGCTTGGCCTATCGAGGGGCGAACACTGAAGCTTTCTTT.

V usage is TRBV20-1 and J usage is TRBJ2-1; 9 nucleotides agree with TRBD2. This CDR3 has 20 amino acids. The V segment lost 7 bases and the J segment 4 bases; nucleotides outside the gene matches: 26. Germline V CDR1 and CDR2: DFQATT, SNEGSKA (reference sequence). CDR3 in DNA: TGCAGTGTCAATGTTCTTGGGCTAGCGGGACCCGGCAGTAGGTACAATGAGCAGTTCTTC. Translating gives CSVNVLGLAGPGSRYNEQFF.

V is TRBV10-2 and J is TRBJ1-4, with TRBD1 matching over 9 bases. V shed 6 bases, J shed 0 bases, and the junction held 11 bases outside the gene matches. This CDR3 contains 18 residues. The V gene's germline CDR1 is WSHSY and CDR2 SAAADI. Here the CDR3 reads CASSHTGTGRATNEKLFF. The CDR3 DNA sequence: TGCGCCAGCAGCCACACCGGGACAGGGAGAGCAACTAATGAAAAACTGTTTTTT.

This clonotype came up many times. The chain uses TRBV2 and TRBJ2-2; D not resolved. The CDR3 is 11 residues long. Trimming pared 7 bases from V and 3 bases from J, leaving 3 bases between. Germline V CDR1 and CDR2: SNHLY, FYNNEI. Written as DNA, the CDR3 is TGTGCCAGCACCCACACCGGGGAGCTGTTTTTT. It is translated as CASTHTGELFF.

This clonotype occurred a few times. V and J are TRBV7-9 and TRBJ1-6, with D unresolved. The V end was cut by 1 base, the J end by 4 bases, with 8 bases between. Per germline, CDR1 SEHNR and CDR2 FQNEAQ (reference sequence). The CDR3 length is 15 residues. The DNA of the CDR3 is TGTGCCAGCAGCTTAGTCGCAGGATATAATTCACCCCTCCACTTT. Translated, it gives CASSLVAGYNSPLHF. Together with reference TRBV7-9 and TRBJ1-6, the CDR3 gives the full variable domain: DTGVSQNPRHKITKRGQNVTFRCDPISEHNRLYWYRQTLGQGPEFLTYFQNEAQLEKSRLLSDRFSAERPKGSFSTLEIQRTEQGDSAMYLCASSLVAGYNSPLHFGNGTRLTVT.

The J gene is TRBJ2-2, the V gene TRBV19; TRBD2 agrees at 8 bases. This CDR3 spans 17 amino acids. V was pared by 7 bases and J by 3 bases, with 13 bases of the junction left unmatched. Germline values: CDR1 LNHDA, CDR2 SQIVND (reference sequence). The chain's CDR3 is CASTREGLSRYTGELFF. The CDR3, as DNA: TGTGCCAGTACTCGGGAGGGCCTTTCGCGGTACACCGGGGAGCTGTTTTTT.

The sample holds many counts of this clonotype. The chain links TRBV7-8 to TRBJ2-7, with D possibly being TRBD2 (6 bases). This CDR3 has 15 residues. The V and J ends lost 1 base and 0 bases respectively, with 10 bases between them. The germline V gene has CDR1 SGHVS and CDR2 FQNEAQ. The CDR3 here is CASSLVVGSSYEQYF. For the CDR3, the DNA is TGTGCCAGCAGCTTAGTAGTCGGGAGCTCCTACGAGCAGTACTTC.

This clonotype has at least ten counts. This chain connects TRBV20-1 to TRBJ2-5; TRBD1 matches at 7 bases. CDR3 size: 16 residues. V dropped 4 bases and J dropped 2; count of bases not matched to a gene: 13. Per the germline V gene, CDR1 is DFQATT and CDR2 is SNEGSKA (reference sequence). Here the CDR3 DNA reads TGCAGTGCTACAAACAGGGGTAGGAATGTACAAGAGACCCAGTACTTC. Encoded protein: CSATNRGRNVQETQYF.

This clonotype was observed at least ten times. The V gene is TRBV4-2, the J gene TRBJ1-2, with D possibly TRBD1 on 5 matching bases. Between the trimmed V and J ends, which lost 1 base and 3 bases, there was a span of 9 bases. The CDR3 runs 14 residues. The germline gives CDR1 LGHNA, CDR2 YNFKEQ. CDR3 bases: TGTGCCAGCAGCCAAGTGGGGGGGGACTATGGCTACACCTTC. Translating gives CASSQVGGDYGYTF.

This clonotype was seen repeatedly, ten times or more. The chain uses TRBV6-2 or TRBV6-3 and TRBJ2-3; no definite D call. The CDR3 totals 18 residues. The V end lost 0 bases, the J end lost 6 bases, and 22 bases lay between the germline ends. The V gene's germline CDR1 is MNHEY and CDR2 SVGEGT. CDR3 region: CASSYSVSSLTDPDTQYF. DNA of the CDR3: TGTGCCAGCAGTTACTCGGTGAGCAGTTTGACCGACCCGGATACGCAGTATTTT.

This clonotype was observed many times. The chain has TRBV11-2 and TRBJ2-1; 9 bases agree with TRBD2. Germline-derived CDR1 and CDR2 are SGHAT and FQNNGV. The CDR3 totals 15 residues. V gave up 2 bases and J gave up 2 bases; unmatched junction bases: 1. CDR3 protein: CASSLSSGAYNEQFF. CDR3 coding DNA: TGTGCCAGCAGCTTATCTAGCGGGGCCTACAATGAGCAGTTCTTC. Filled out from reference TRBV11-2 and TRBJ2-1, the complete variable domain reads EAGVAQSPRYKIIEKRQSVAFWCNPISGHATLYWYQQILGQGPKLLIQFQNNGVVDDSQLPKDRFSAERLKGVDSTLKIQPAKLEDSAVYLCASSLSSGAYNEQFFGPGTRLTVL.

The chain couples TRBV30 to TRBJ1-1; D possibly corresponds to TRBD1 (5 bases). The V and J ends lost 4 bases and 0 bases respectively, with 15 bases between them. Looked up from germline, CDR1 is GTSNPN and CDR2 is SVGIG (reference sequence). CDR3 length equals 15 residues. The CDR3 coding sequence is TGTGCCTGGATTCAGCCAGGGATGCTGAACACTGAAGCTTTCTTT. This translates into CAWIQPGMLNTEAFF.

This clonotype was found many times. The chain has TRBV5-1 and TRBJ1-1, with D possibly matching TRBD1 (5 bases). This CDR3 comprises 16 residues. The germline V and J ends were trimmed by 1 base and 1 base, with 14 bases remaining between them. Germline V gene sequence: CDR1 SGHRS, CDR2 YFSETQ. CDR3 region: CASSLLTQDRNTEAFF. The CDR3 region has the DNA TGCGCCAGCAGCTTGCTCACACAGGATCGGAACACTGAAGCTTTCTTT.

This clonotype was counted at least ten times. This chain joins TRBV27 and TRBJ2-7; TRBD1 might be the D (6 bases). Germline-derived CDR1 and CDR2 are MNHEY and SMNVEV (reference sequence). Trimming left V 6 bases short and J 3 bases short, with 18 bases between. CDR3 length: 15 residues. CDR3 protein: CASSSYLTGSYEQYF. The CDR3 bases are TGTGCCAGCAGCTCTTATCTCACAGGGAGCTACGAGCAGTACTTC.

This clonotype was counted at least ten times. The gene calls are TRBV27 and TRBJ2-7, with D perhaps TRBD2 (5 bases). CDR3 length: 15 amino acids. The V end lost 4 bases, the J end lost 3 bases, and 16 bases lay between the germline ends. The germline V gene encodes CDR1 MNHEY and CDR2 SMNVEV (reference sequence). CDR3 sequence: CASSWSGSTFYEQYF. The CDR3 DNA sequence: TGTGCCAGCAGTTGGTCGGGATCCACCTTCTACGAGCAGTACTTC.

This clonotype was observed at least ten times. J is TRBJ2-2 and V is TRBV7-2; D not resolved. Trimming cost V 4 bases and J 4 bases, with 10 bases left between them. This CDR3 has 14 amino acids. Germline values: CDR1 SGHTA, CDR2 FQGNSA. For the CDR3, the DNA is TGTGCCAGCAGCTCGCGATCTTCCACCGGGGAGCTGTTTTTT. This codes for CASSSRSSTGELFF.